This T cell receptor beta chain stems from a study of spatial heterogeneity in lung cancer. TCRdb re-analysed the 5' RACE reads in MiXCR, keeping a single row per CDR3 protein. This table holds 45,000 to 55,000 distinct CDR3 sequences, about 5.8% found once. This clonotype was detected many times. Relative to the germline gene, one junction end is altered; a read error may explain this. Per germline, CDR1 SGHAT and CDR2 FQNNGV. The CDR3 sequence is 15 residues long. The time point is: sample taken at primary tumor resection. TCRs were sequenced from unsorted whole RNA of tumor, nontumor lung or PBMC. The receptor was isolated from a male donor with early-stage non-small cell lung cancer. The V and J genes are TRBV11-2 and TRBJ2-1; TRBD2 agrees at 8 bases. Sequencing was performed on PBMCs, taken at surgery. This chain's CDR3 is CASRFKGSGKAEQFF. The CDR3 bases are TGTGCCAGCCGCTTTAAGGGTAGCGGGAAAGCTGAGCAGTTCTTC. The entire variable domain, with the rest obtained from reference TRBV11-2 and TRBJ2-1, is as follows: EAGVAQSPRYKIIEKRQSVAFWCNPISGHATLYWYQQILGQGPKLLIQFQNNGVVDDSQLPKDRFSAERLKGVDSTLKIQPAKLEDSAVYLCASRFKGSGKAEQFFGPGTRLTVL.